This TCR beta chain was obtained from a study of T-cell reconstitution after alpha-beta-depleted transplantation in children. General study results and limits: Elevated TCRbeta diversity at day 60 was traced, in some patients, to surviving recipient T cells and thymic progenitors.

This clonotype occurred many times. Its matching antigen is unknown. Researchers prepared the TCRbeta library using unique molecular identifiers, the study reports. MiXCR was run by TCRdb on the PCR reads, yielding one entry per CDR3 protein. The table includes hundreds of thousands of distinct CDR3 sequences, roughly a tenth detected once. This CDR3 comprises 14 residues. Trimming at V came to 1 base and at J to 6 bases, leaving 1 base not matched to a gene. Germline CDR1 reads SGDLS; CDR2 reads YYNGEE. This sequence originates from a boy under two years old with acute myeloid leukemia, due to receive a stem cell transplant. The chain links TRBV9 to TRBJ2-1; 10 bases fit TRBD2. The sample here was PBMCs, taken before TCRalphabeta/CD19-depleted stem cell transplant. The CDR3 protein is CASSVLAGGNEQFF. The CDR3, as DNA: TGTGCCAGCAGCGTATTAGCGGGAGGCAATGAGCAGTTCTTC.